This is a list of T cell receptor beta chains from one sample in a study of blood T cell repertoires in COVID-19. Measured with immunoSEQ multiplex PCR; TCRdb has only the in-frame clones, and not every one. The repertoire holds roughly 250,000 clones, with about four fifths as singletons. The sequencing sample was made of peripheral blood. The receptors come from a woman aged 55-70 years with active or convalescent COVID-19. Each CDR3 is given with its conserved first and last residue. D genes are given only for firm matches. For some rows the clone size is stated as once, few or many, or as a class when expanded; others skip it.

j_call	v_call	d_call	clone_size	cdr3_aa	cdr3_nt
TRBJ1-5	TRBV7-8	NA	NA	CASSPQGRSYQPQHF	TGTGCCAGCAGCCCACAAGGGAGGTCTTATCAGCCCCAGCATTTT
TRBJ1-5	TRBV6-1	NA	NA	CASKTGGGSNQPQHF	TGTGCCAGCAAGACGGGAGGGGGAAGCAATCAGCCCCAGCATTTT
TRBJ1-4	TRBV6-5	TRBD1	NA	CASSDSTGNNEKLFF	TGTGCCAGCAGTGACTCGACAGGGAATAATGAAAAACTGTTTTTT
TRBJ2-7	TRBV11-2	TRBD1	few	CASSRSGQPYEQYF	TGTGCCAGCAGCCGCTCGGGACAGCCCTACGAGCAGTACTTC
TRBJ2-7	TRBV29-1	NA	NA	CSVEVSFNLGRTSSYEQYF	TGCAGCGTTGAAGTTAGTTTTAATTTGGGGAGGACCAGCTCCTACGAGCAGTACTTC
TRBJ2-7	TRBV6-5	TRBD1	few	CASSYGTGGAYEQYF	TGTGCCAGCAGTTACGGGACAGGGGGCGCCTACGAGCAGTACTTC
TRBJ1-1	TRBV18	NA	NA	CASSPPETRNTEAFF	TGTGCCAGCTCACCACCTGAGACAAGGAACACTGAAGCTTTCTTT
TRBJ2-5	TRBV2	TRBD2	few	CASSGSSGRFQETQYF	TGTGCCAGCAGTGGGTCTAGCGGGAGGTTCCAAGAGACCCAGTACTTC
TRBJ2-1	TRBV7-9	TRBD2	NA	CASSLLSSGGGQLLNEQFF	TGTGCCAGCAGCTTACTTTCTAGCGGGGGCGGCCAACTCCTGAATGAGCAGTTCTTC
TRBJ1-2	TRBV5-1	NA	few	CASSLEQYGYTF	TGCGCCAGCAGCTTGGAACAGTATGGCTACACCTTC
TRBJ2-7	TRBV11-3	TRBD2	NA	CASSLTGGREQYF	TGTGCCAGCAGCCTAACGGGGGGGCGCGAGCAGTACTTC
TRBJ1-5	TRBV7-3	NA	NA	CASSFTRGQPQHF	TGTGCCAGCAGCTTTACCAGGGGCCAACCCCAGCATTTT
TRBJ2-7	TRBV9	TRBD1	NA	CASSPNRDSLYEQYF	TGTGCCAGCAGTCCCAACCGGGACAGTCTATACGAGCAGTACTTC
TRBJ1-6	TRBV6-5	NA	NA	CASSYVGRNSPLHF	TGTGCCAGCAGTTACGTCGGTCGTAATTCACCCCTCCACTTT
TRBJ2-1	TRBV28	TRBD1	few	CASRRDRAYNEQFF	TGTGCCAGCAGGCGGGACAGGGCTTACAATGAGCAGTTCTTC
TRBJ2-4	TRBV20-1	NA	NA	CSASLARLAKNIQYF	TGCAGTGCTAGTTTAGCGCGTCTAGCCAAAAACATTCAGTACTTC
TRBJ2-7	TRBV7-9	NA	few	CASSLGDTYEQYF	TGTGCCAGCAGCTTAGGGGACACCTACGAGCAGTACTTC
TRBJ2-3	TRBV6-2/TRBV6-3	NA	NA	CASSYTGDTQYF	TGTGCCAGCAGTTACACGGGGGATACGCAGTATTTT
TRBJ1-1	TRBV6-5	NA	NA	CASNEGVNTEAFF	TGTGCCAGCAACGAGGGGGTGAACACTGAAGCTTTCTTT
TRBJ1-2	TRBV5-6	TRBD1	few	CASSPTGGSMRDTF	TGTGCCAGCAGCCCGACAGGGGGCTCTATGAGGGACACCTTC
TRBJ1-4	TRBV12-3/TRBV12-4	TRBD1	NA	CASSPGQGELFF	TGTGCCAGCAGCCCCGGACAGGGCGAACTGTTTTTT
TRBJ1-5	TRBV10-3	TRBD1	NA	CAISDWTGDDQPQHF	TGTGCCATCAGTGATTGGACAGGGGACGATCAGCCCCAGCATTTT
TRBJ1-1	TRBV19	NA	NA	CASSIENRMNTEAFF	TGTGCCAGTAGTATAGAGAACAGAATGAACACTGAAGCTTTCTTT
TRBJ2-3	TRBV11-2	TRBD2	NA	CASSLVGLGTDTQYF	TGTGCCAGCAGCTTAGTGGGACTAGGCACAGATACGCAGTATTTT
TRBJ2-6	TRBV4-3	TRBD1	NA	CASSQDQQGAGANVLTF	TGCGCCAGCAGCCAAGATCAACAGGGGGCCGGGGCCAACGTCCTGACTTTC
TRBJ2-7	TRBV4-1	NA	NA	CASSQDGAGIYEQYF	TGCGCCAGCAGCCAAGATGGGGCAGGGATCTACGAGCAGTACTTC
TRBJ1-1	TRBV7-3	TRBD1	many	CASSITGGTEAFF	TGTGCCAGCAGCATCACAGGGGGCACTGAAGCTTTCTTT
TRBJ2-1	TRBV13	NA	NA	CASSFSRGARDEQFF	TGTGCCAGCAGCTTTAGCCGGGGGGCCCGAGATGAGCAGTTCTTC
TRBJ2-3	TRBV15	NA	NA	CATSTRSTDTQYF	TGTGCCACCAGCACCAGATCCACAGATACGCAGTATTTT
TRBJ1-2	TRBV19	NA	NA	CASNTGIRDGYTF	TGTGCCAGCAATACAGGGATTAGGGATGGCTACACCTTC